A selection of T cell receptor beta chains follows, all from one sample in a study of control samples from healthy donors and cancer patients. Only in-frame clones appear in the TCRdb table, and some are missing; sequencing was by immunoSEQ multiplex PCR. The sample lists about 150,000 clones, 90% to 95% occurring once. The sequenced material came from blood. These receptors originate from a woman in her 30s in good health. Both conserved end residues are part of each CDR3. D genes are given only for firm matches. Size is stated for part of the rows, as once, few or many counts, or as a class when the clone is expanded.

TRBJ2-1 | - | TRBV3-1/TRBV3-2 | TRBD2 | TGTGCCAGCAGCCCCCAGGGGCTAGCGGGAGCGAATGAGCAGTTCTTC | CASSPQGLAGANEQFF
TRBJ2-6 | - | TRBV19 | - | TGTGCCAGTAGTAGGGGGCCGGAGGCTGGGGCCAACGTCCTGACTTTC | CASSRGPEAGANVLTF
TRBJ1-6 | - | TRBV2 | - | TGTGCCAGCAGTGACAGGGGCGGTCATTCACCCCTCCACTTT | CASSDRGGHSPLHF
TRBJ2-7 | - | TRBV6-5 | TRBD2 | TGTGCCAGCAGTTACTTACCGACTAGCGGGAGGGCCACGCAGTACTTC | CASSYLPTSGRATQYF
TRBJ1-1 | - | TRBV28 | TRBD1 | TGTGCCAGCACCCCGGGGGACAGGGGGCAAGGGGCTGAAGCTTTCTTT | CASTPGDRGQGAEAFF
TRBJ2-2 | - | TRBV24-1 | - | TGTGCCACCAGTGAGCTCAGGGTCTTTGACACCGGGGAGCTGTTTTTT | CATSELRVFDTGELFF
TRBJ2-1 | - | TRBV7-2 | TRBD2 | TGTGCCAGCAGCTTCAGCGGGAGGCACAATGAGCAGTTCTTC | CASSFSGRHNEQFF
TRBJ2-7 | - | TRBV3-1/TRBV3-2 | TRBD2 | TGTGCCAGCAGCCGACTAGCGGGACTTGAGAACGAGCAGTACTTC | CASSRLAGLENEQYF
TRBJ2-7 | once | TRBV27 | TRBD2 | TGTGCCAGCAGTTGGGCCATAGCGGGGGTCACCTACGAGCAGTACTTC | CASSWAIAGVTYEQYF
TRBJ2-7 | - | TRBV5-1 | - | TGCGCCAGCATATACGGAGGCGAGCAGTACTTC | CASIYGGEQYF
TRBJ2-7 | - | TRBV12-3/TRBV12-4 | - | TGTGCCAGCGGGTTAACCTACGAGCAGTACTTC | CASGLTYEQYF
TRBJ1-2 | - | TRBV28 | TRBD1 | TGTGCCAGCAGAACCGGGACAGATAATGGCTACACCTTC | CASRTGTDNGYTF
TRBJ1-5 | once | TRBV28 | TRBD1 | TGTGCCAGCAGCCCAGGGACAGGGGGTTTTCAGCCCCAGCATTTT | CASSPGTGGFQPQHF
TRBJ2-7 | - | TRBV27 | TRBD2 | TGTGCCAGCAGTTCCCCCTTAGCGGGAGGCCCCAAGAAGGAGCAGTACTTC | CASSSPLAGGPKKEQYF
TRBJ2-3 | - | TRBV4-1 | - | TGCGCCAGCAGCCAAGCCGGGAGAGGGACAGATACGCAGTATTTT | CASSQAGRGTDTQYF
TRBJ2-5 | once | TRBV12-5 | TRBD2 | TGTGCTAGTGGTTTGGGGGGCTGGGGAGGGCAAGAGACCCAGTACTTC | CASGLGGWGGQETQYF
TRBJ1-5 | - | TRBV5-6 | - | TGTGCCAGCAGCTTGGGGTCGAATACACCCCAGCATTTT | CASSLGSNTPQHF
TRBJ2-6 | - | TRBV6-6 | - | TGTGCCAGCAGTCCCACCGGACAGCTCGTTTCGGGGGCCAACGTCCTGACTTTC | CASSPTGQLVSGANVLTF
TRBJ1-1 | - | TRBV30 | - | TGTGCCTGGAGTGTAGGGTGGACTGAAGCTTTCTTT | CAWSVGWTEAFF
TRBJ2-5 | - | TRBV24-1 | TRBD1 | TGTGCCACCAGTGACCCTCGACAGGGGAAAGAGACCCAGTACTTC | CATSDPRQGKETQYF
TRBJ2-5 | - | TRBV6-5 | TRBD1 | TGTGCCAGCAGTTTTCGGGACAGGGGAACAGAGACCCAGTACTTC | CASSFRDRGTETQYF
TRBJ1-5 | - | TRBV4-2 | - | TGTGCCAGCAGCGTAGGTTTGAATCAGCCCCAGCATTTT | CASSVGLNQPQHF
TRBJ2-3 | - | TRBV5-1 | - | TGCGCCAGCAGCCCCCCGGGACCCCAACGAGGCACAGATACGCAGTATTTT | CASSPPGPQRGTDTQYF
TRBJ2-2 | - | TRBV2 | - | TGTGCCAGCAGTGCGGGTAGCAGTACCGGGGAGCTGTTTTTT | CASSAGSSTGELFF
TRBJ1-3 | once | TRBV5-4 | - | TGTGCCAGCAGCTTGAGTCCGGACTCTGGAAACACCATATATTTT | CASSLSPDSGNTIYF
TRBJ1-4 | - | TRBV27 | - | TGTGCCAGCGGCCTGGGTGCGGGGGTCGAAAAACTGTTTTTT | CASGLGAGVEKLFF
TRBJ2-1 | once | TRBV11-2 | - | TGTGCCAGCAGCTTAGACGGGCTATACAATGAGCAGTTCTTC | CASSLDGLYNEQFF
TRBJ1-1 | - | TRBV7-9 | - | TGTGCCAGCAGCAAGGGGGAGGTTGAAGCTTTCTTT | CASSKGEVEAFF
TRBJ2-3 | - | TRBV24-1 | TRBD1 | TGTGCCACCAGTGATTTCAAAACAGGGGGCAGGGATACGCAGTATTTT | CATSDFKTGGRDTQYF
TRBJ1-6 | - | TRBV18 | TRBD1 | TGTGCCAGCTCACCGGACAGGTCCTATAATTCACCCCTCCACTTT | CASSPDRSYNSPLHF
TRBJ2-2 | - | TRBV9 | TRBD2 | TGTGCCAGCCCGACTAGCGTGGAGACCGGGGAGCTGTTTTTT | CASPTSVETGELFF
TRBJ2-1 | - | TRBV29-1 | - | TGCAGCGTTGTTTACGTGGGAGGCCTCTCCTACAATGAGCAGTTCTTC | CSVVYVGGLSYNEQFF
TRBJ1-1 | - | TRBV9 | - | TGTGCCAGCACCCGTCAGAGGCTGAACACTGAAGCTTTCTTT | CASTRQRLNTEAFF
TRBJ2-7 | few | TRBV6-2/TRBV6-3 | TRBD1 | TGTGCCAGCACCCCTCCGGGACAGCCCTCCTACGAGCAGTACTTC | CASTPPGQPSYEQYF
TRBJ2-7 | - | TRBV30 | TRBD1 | TGTGCCTGGGGTCCCGGGACAGGGTCCCACGAGCAGTACTTC | CAWGPGTGSHEQYF
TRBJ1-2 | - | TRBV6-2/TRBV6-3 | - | TGTGCCAGCAGTCCCGACTCCTATGGCTACACCTTC | CASSPDSYGYTF
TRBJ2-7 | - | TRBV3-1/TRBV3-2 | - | TGTGCCAGCAGCCTGGGGGGCTACGAGCAGTACTTC | CASSLGGYEQYF
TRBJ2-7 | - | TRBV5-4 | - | TGTGCCAGCAGCTTGGGGCGGGAGCAGTACTTC | CASSLGREQYF
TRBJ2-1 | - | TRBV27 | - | TGTGCCAGCAGTTTCTTAGGATCCGGTGAGCAGTTCTTC | CASSFLGSGEQFF
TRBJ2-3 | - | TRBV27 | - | TGTGCCGCCAGGAGGACCCCTAGCACAGATACGCAGTATTTT | CAARRTPSTDTQYF
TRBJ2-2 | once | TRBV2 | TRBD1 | TGTGCCAGCAGTGGGGACAGACCGAACACCGGGGAGCTGTTTTTT | CASSGDRPNTGELFF
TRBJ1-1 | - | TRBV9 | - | TGTGCCAGCAGCGCCGGGGGGCAGGGGCCTGAAGCTTTCTTT | CASSAGGQGPEAFF
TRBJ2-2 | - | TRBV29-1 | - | TGCAGCGCGACAGGCCGCCTCACCGGGGAGCTGTTTTTT | CSATGRLTGELFF
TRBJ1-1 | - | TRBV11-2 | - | TGTGCCAGCAGCCGAATGAGCGCTGAAGCTTTCTTT | CASSRMSAEAFF
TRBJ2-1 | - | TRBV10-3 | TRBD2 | TGTGCCGTCGCCGGGACTAGCGGAACAACCTCCTACAATGAGCAGTTCTTC | CAVAGTSGTTSYNEQFF
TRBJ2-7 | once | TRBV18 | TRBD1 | TGTGCCAGCTCACAGGGACAGAGCTCCTACGAGCAGTACTTC | CASSQGQSSYEQYF
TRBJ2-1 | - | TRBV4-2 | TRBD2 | TGTGCAAGCGGAATAGCGGGAGTAGGAGAGCAGTTCTTC | CASGIAGVGEQFF
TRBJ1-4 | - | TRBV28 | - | TGTGCCAGCAGTTCCCTGGGGTCGGCTAATGAAAAACTGTTTTTT | CASSSLGSANEKLFF
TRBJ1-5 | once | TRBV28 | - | TGTGCCAGCAGTTCCGACAGGTATAGCAATCAGCCCCAGCATTTT | CASSSDRYSNQPQHF
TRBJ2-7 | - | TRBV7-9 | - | TGTGCCAGCAGCGGCGGGACTCCGGTGGGGGAGCAGTACTTC | CASSGGTPVGEQYF
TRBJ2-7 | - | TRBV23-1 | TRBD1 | TGCGCCAGCAGTCACCAGGACAGGGCACTCTACGAGCAGTACTTC | CASSHQDRALYEQYF
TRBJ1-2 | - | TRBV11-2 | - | TGTGCCAGCAGCTCCCCCAGGCGCTATGGCTACACCTTC | CASSSPRRYGYTF
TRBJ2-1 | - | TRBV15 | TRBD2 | TGTGCCACCAGCAGAGATCGACTAGCCTCAAGTAATGAGCAGTTCTTC | CATSRDRLASSNEQFF
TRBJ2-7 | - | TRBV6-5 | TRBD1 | TGTGCCAGCAGCGCCGGGGACAGCGCACTCTACGAGCAGTACTTC | CASSAGDSALYEQYF
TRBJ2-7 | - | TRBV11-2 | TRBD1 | TGTGCCAGCAGCTTAGTAAAAGGGACAGAGCACTCCTACGAGCAGTACTTC | CASSLVKGTEHSYEQYF
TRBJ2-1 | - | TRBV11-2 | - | TGTGCCAGCAGTCAATCGGGGAATGAGCAGTTCTTC | CASSQSGNEQFF
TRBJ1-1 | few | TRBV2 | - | TGTGCCAGCAGTGAAAAGGGACGGAACACTGAAGCTTTCTTT | CASSEKGRNTEAFF
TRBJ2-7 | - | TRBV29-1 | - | TGCAGCGTTCGCGGGGCGTCCAACGAGCAGTACTTC | CSVRGASNEQYF
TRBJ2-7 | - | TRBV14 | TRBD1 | TGTGCCAGCAGCCCAACGTCCCGGGACAGGGAGCAGTACTTC | CASSPTSRDREQYF
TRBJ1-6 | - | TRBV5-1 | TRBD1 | TGCGCCAGCAGCTTGGTGGGGACAGGGTTTAATTCACCCCTCCACTTT | CASSLVGTGFNSPLHF